This entry features one T cell receptor beta chain sequence. Original data processing: Reference gene primer amplification gave nucleated cell count estimates. The data were produced by immunoSEQ multiplex PCR, yet TCRdb's version contains in-frame clones alone and is incomplete. V and J calls and clone size are those listed in that table; D and trimming were worked out from the DNA. This table holds around 120,000 clones, about four fifths found once. The record originates from a study of blood T cell repertoires in COVID-19. Whole-study context: Collection of acute and convalescent COVID-19 samples took place in the United States, Italy and Spain. T cells, B-cell-depleted T cells, or PBMCs provided the cDNA or gDNA that served as material.

The CDR3 contains 18 residues. Trimming removed 3 bases from V and 8 bases from J; junction bases left unmatched: 15. This receptor was obtained from an elderly man with active or convalescent COVID-19. This chain uses TRBV5-3 with TRBJ1-6; 9 nucleotides agree with TRBD1. TRBV5-3 is sorted into the ORF group, with uncertain function. The specimen sequenced was peripheral blood. The DNA for the CDR3 is TGTGCCAGAAGCTCCCTACATCATACAGGGGGCGAGGATTCACCCCTCCACTTT. This encodes CARSSLHHTGGEDSPLHF.